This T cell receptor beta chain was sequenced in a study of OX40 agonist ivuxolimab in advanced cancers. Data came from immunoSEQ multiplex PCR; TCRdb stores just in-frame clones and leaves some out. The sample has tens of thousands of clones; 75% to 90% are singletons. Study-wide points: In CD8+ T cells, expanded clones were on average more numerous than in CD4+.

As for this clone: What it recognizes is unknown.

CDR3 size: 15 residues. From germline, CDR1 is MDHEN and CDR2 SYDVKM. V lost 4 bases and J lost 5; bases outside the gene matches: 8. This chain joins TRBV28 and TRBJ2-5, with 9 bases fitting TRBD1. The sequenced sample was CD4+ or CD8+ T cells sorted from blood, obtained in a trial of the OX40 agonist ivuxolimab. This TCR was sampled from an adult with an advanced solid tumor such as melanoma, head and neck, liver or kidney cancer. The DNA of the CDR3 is TGTGCCAGCAGTTCTCCCGACAGGGGGTGGGAGACCCAGTACTTC. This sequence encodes CASSSPDRGWETQYF.